The 30 T cell receptor beta chains given below trace back to one sample, sequenced in a study of cytomegalovirus exposure and HLA in healthy donors. In the PCR, 60 Vbeta and 13 Jbeta primers were used. Assay: immunoSEQ multiplex PCR; the TCRdb copy retains only in-frame clones and omits some. This table has some 140,000 clones, around two thirds appearing once. The specimen sequenced was PBMCs. The receptors come from a man between 18 and 29 years old in good health and CMV-seropositive.

The V and J genes are TRBV10-3 and TRBJ2-3; no reliable D call. This CDR3 is built from 14 residues. The V end was cut by 4 bases, the J end by 2 bases, with 10 bases between. Germline CDR1 ENHRY, CDR2 SYGVKD. The CDR3 here is CAISVVAPTDTQYF. Here the CDR3 DNA reads TGTGCCATCAGTGTGGTAGCACCCACAGATACGCAGTATTTT.

The V and J genes are TRBV9 and TRBJ2-5; tentative D call: TRBD2 (6 bases). V lost 0 bases, J lost 5 bases, and 23 bases lay in between. CDR1 is SGDLS and CDR2 is YYNGEE in the germline V gene. This CDR3 is built from 18 residues. The CDR3 loop is CASSVDLGRLGSGETQYF. CDR3 DNA: TGTGCCAGCAGCGTAGATCTTGGGAGACTAGGGAGTGGGGAGACCCAGTACTTC.

This clone has more than one count but fewer than ten. This chain links TRBV27 with TRBJ2-7; the match to TRBD1 covers 7 bases. CDR3 length: 13 residues. CDR1 is MNHEY and CDR2 is SMNVEV in the germline V gene (reference sequence). J was trimmed by 7 bases and V by 3 bases; bases with no gene match: 6. DNA of the CDR3: TGTGCCAGCAGTTTGAACAGGGGAAGTGAGCAGTACTTC. Protein: CASSLNRGSEQYF.

The chain joins TRBV6-6 to TRBJ2-1; 11 bases fit TRBD1. Germline V lookup: CDR1 MNHNY, CDR2 SVGAGI (reference sequence). The CDR3 runs to 15 residues. V was pared by 4 bases and J by 3 bases, with 2 bases of the junction left unmatched. CDR3 sequence: CASSSDRGLYNEQFF. The CDR3 DNA reads TGTGCCAGCAGTTCGGACAGGGGGCTCTACAATGAGCAGTTCTTC.

V is TRBV28 and J is TRBJ2-7, with D unresolved. Germline V gives CDR1 MDHEN, CDR2 SYDVKM. There are 14 residues in the CDR3. V was cut by 3 bases and J by 0 bases, with 9 bases left in between. The CDR3: CASSFSYSSYEQYF. CDR3 bases: TGTGCCAGCAGTTTCTCCTATAGCTCCTACGAGCAGTACTTC. Full variable domain (missing parts from reference TRBV28 and TRBJ2-7): DVKVTQSSRYLVKRTGEKVFLECVQDMDHENMFWYRQDPGLGLRLIYFSYDVKMKEKGDIPEGYSVSREKKERFSLILESASTNQTSMYLCASSFSYSSYEQYFGPGTRLTVT.

V gene TRBV7-9 combines with J gene TRBJ1-2; tentatively, D is TRBD1 (5 bases). Trimming took 1 base from V and 8 from J, leaving 20 bases between them. Germline V gene data show CDR1 as SEHNR and CDR2 as FQNEAQ (reference sequence). The CDR3 is 16 amino acids. The CDR3 reads CASSLEWAGTKSGYTF. Here the CDR3 DNA reads TGTGCCAGCAGCTTAGAATGGGCGGGGACTAAATCCGGCTACACCTTC.

This clone has more than one count but fewer than ten. The chain combines TRBV19 with TRBJ2-7, with D possibly being TRBD2 (5 bases). The CDR3 has 13 amino acids. Germline lookup yields CDR1 LNHDA and CDR2 SQIVND (reference sequence). Trimming stripped 1 base from V and 5 bases from J, with 9 bases between. CDR3 coding DNA: TGTGCCAGTAGTATAGTTGACGGGGACGAGCAGTACTTC. Amino acids: CASSIVDGDEQYF.

V usage is TRBV5-1 and J usage is TRBJ2-2; D may be TRBD2 (6 bases). The CDR3 length is 15 residues. V lost 3 bases and J 1 base, leaving 10 bases between the germline ends. From germline, CDR1 is SGHRS and CDR2 YFSETQ. DNA for the CDR3: TGCGCCAGCAGCTCCGGGACTCTGAACACCGGGGAGCTGTTTTTT. Protein product: CASSSGTLNTGELFF.

The chain is built from TRBV30 and TRBJ1-3; D unclear. The CDR3 length is 14 residues. The V gene lost 3 bases and the J gene lost 2 bases, with 11 bases spanning the gap. Germline values: CDR1 GTSNPN, CDR2 SVGIG (reference sequence). CDR3 sequence (DNA): TGTGCCTGGAGGTCGTGGGGAGCTGGAAACACCATATATTTT. Translation gives CAWRSWGAGNTIYF.

The V call is TRBV5-8, the J call TRBJ1-1; D gene uncertain. Germline V gives CDR1 SGHTS, CDR2 YDEGEE. The CDR3 contains 15 residues. The V end lost 4 bases, the J end lost 2 bases, and 15 bases lay between the germline ends. CDR3 region: CASSDYSTINTEAFF. CDR3 nucleotide sequence: TGTGCCAGCAGCGACTACAGCACTATTAACACTGAAGCTTTCTTT.

This clone showed up just a few times. This sequence joins TRBV15 and TRBJ2-5; 8 bases align to TRBD2. The CDR3 extends over 18 amino acids. Germline V gene lookup returns CDR1 LNHNV and CDR2 YYDKDF (reference sequence). Trimming at V came to 1 base and at J to 2 bases, leaving 12 bases not matched to a gene. The CDR3 nucleotides are TGTGCCACCAGCAGAGGGGCCTTGGGGCTAGCGGGTCAAGAGACCCAGTACTTC. Protein: CATSRGALGLAGQETQYF.

The V gene is TRBV9, the J gene TRBJ1-6; D perhaps matches TRBD1 (5 bases). V shed 0 bases and J shed 9 bases, with 10 bases lying between them. This CDR3 contains 14 residues. From germline, CDR1 is SGDLS and CDR2 YYNGEE. The CDR3 DNA reads as TGTGCCAGCAGCGTAGGACAGACAGCTTCACCCCTCCACTTT. Translating it yields CASSVGQTASPLHF.

The chain combines TRBV7-8 with TRBJ2-7, with D possibly matching TRBD1 (5 bases). The CDR3 has 17 amino acids. V lost 4 bases and J 3 bases, leaving 22 bases between the germline ends. Germline-derived CDR1 and CDR2 are SGHVS and FQNEAQ. The CDR3 DNA is TGTGCCAGCAGCTGGATCCTTGGGGCATCACCCATCTACGAGCAGTACTTC. Translated: CASSWILGASPIYEQYF.

The chain has TRBV7-3 and TRBJ2-1; TRBD1 is a possible D gene (6 bases). Germline values: CDR1 SGHTA, CDR2 FQGTGA. This CDR3 spans 14 amino acids. V was cut by 3 bases and J by 4 bases, with 10 bases left in between. The CDR3, as DNA: TGTGCCAGCAGCTTCGGACAGAATTACAATGAGCAGTTCTTC. This gives the protein CASSFGQNYNEQFF.

This clone has a single count. The chain recombines TRBV10-3 with TRBJ2-2; a weak D match, TRBD1 (5 bases). The CDR3 loop spans 15 amino acids. Germline V gene data show CDR1 as ENHRY and CDR2 as SYGVKD. Trimming removed 0 bases from V and 6 bases from J, with 11 bases in between. This chain's CDR3 is CAISESGRESGELFF. The CDR3 DNA is TGTGCCATCAGTGAGTCGGGCAGGGAATCCGGGGAGCTGTTTTTT.

The CDR3 DNA is TGTGCCAGCAGTCCTACTAGCGGACCGGGCACCGGGGAGCTGTTTTTT. As protein: CASSPTSGPGTGELFF. The V and J genes are TRBV2 and TRBJ2-2; 8 nucleotides match TRBD2. The CDR3 extends over 16 amino acids. J lost 4 bases, V lost 5 bases, and 9 bases had no gene match. Germline V gives CDR1 SNHLY, CDR2 FYNNEI. The full variable domain, rest sourced from reference TRBV2 and TRBJ2-2, is EPEVTQTPSHQVTQMGQEVILRCVPISNHLYFYWYRQILGQKVEFLVSFYNNEISEKSEIFDDQFSVERPDGSNFTLKIRSTKLEDSAMYFCASSPTSGPGTGELFFGEGSRLTVL.

DNA of the CDR3: TGTGCCAGCAGTTACGAGTCCGTGCCCACCGGGGAGCTGTTTTTT. This sequence encodes CASSYESVPTGELFF. This rearrangement joins TRBV6-5 to TRBJ2-2; D uncertain. This CDR3 is built from 15 residues. Trimming took off 2 bases at V and 4 bases at J, with 11 bases between the two ends. Germline values: CDR1 MNHEY, CDR2 SVGAGI.

CDR3 in amino acids: CASSIGTASPLHF. In DNA, the CDR3 is TGTGCCAGTAGTATTGGGACAGCCTCACCCCTCCACTTT. This sequence joins TRBV19 and TRBJ1-6; 7 nucleotides match TRBD1. The germline CDR1 and CDR2 sequences are LNHDA and SQIVND (reference sequence). The CDR3 totals 13 residues. With 3 bases clipped from V and 10 bases from J, the junction kept 3 bases outside the gene matches. Based on the CDR3 plus reference TRBV19 and TRBJ1-6, the full variable domain is DGGITQSPKYLFRKEGQNVTLSCEQNLNHDAMYWYRQDPGQGLRLIYYSQIVNDFQKGDIAEGYSVSREKKESFPLTVTSAQKNPTAFYLCASSIGTASPLHFGNGTRLTVT.

The chain combines TRBV6-1 with TRBJ2-3; 7 bases line up with TRBD2. Germline-derived CDR1 and CDR2 are MNHNS and SASEGT. This CDR3 contains 14 residues. V lost 0 bases, J lost 5 bases, and 2 bases stayed unmatched. Here the CDR3 DNA reads TGTGCCAGCAGTGAAGCTGGGGGGGGAGATACGCAGTATTTT. Its translation: CASSEAGGGDTQYF.

This chain links TRBV18 with TRBJ2-7, with 9 bases fitting TRBD1. Germline lookup yields CDR1 KGHSH and CDR2 LQKENI. This CDR3 spans 18 amino acids. The V gene end was trimmed by 3 bases and the J gene end by 1 base; junction bases not matched to a gene: 13. DNA of the CDR3: TGTGCCAGCTCACCTGTTGGAGACGGGACAGGGCCTTCCTACGAGCAGTACTTC. Its translation is CASSPVGDGTGPSYEQYF.

The chain has TRBV7-2 and TRBJ1-2; tentative D call: TRBD1 (6 bases). Between the trimmed V and J ends, which lost 5 bases and 7 bases, there was a span of 14 bases. From germline, CDR1 is SGHTA and CDR2 FQGNSA. This CDR3 spans 13 amino acids. CDR3 DNA sequence: TGTGCCAGCAGCACGGGACAAGCGACTGGCTACACCTTC. As protein: CASSTGQATGYTF. Full variable domain (outside the CDR3, taken from reference TRBV7-2 and TRBJ1-2): GAGVSQSPSNKVTEKGKDVELRCDPISGHTALYWYRQSLGQGLEFLIYFQGNSAPDKSGLPSDRFSAERTGGSVSTLTIQRTQQEDSAVYLCASSTGQATGYTFGSGTRLTVV.

V is TRBV6-5 and J is TRBJ1-2; TRBD1 matches at 7 bases. Per germline, CDR1 MNHEY and CDR2 SVGAGI. This CDR3 contains 14 residues. Trimming at V came to 2 bases and at J to 4 bases, leaving 4 bases not matched to a gene. The DNA for the CDR3 is TGTGCCAGCAGTTACCAGACAGGGCCCTATGGCTACACCTTC. Translation gives CASSYQTGPYGYTF.

This clone was counted once. J is TRBJ2-1 and V is TRBV9; D remains unclear. V lost 4 bases to trimming and J lost 6 bases, with 8 bases between them. CDR1 and CDR2 (germline): SGDLS, YYNGEE. The CDR3 totals 12 residues. CDR3 in amino acids: CASSPTFNEQFF. The CDR3, as DNA: TGTGCCAGCAGCCCGACTTTCAATGAGCAGTTCTTC.

J is TRBJ2-7 and V is TRBV5-6, with D perhaps TRBD1 (6 bases). CDR1 SGHDT and CDR2 YYEEEE come from the germline V gene. The CDR3 runs 14 residues. The germline V and J ends were trimmed by 4 bases and 2 bases, with 13 bases remaining between them. The CDR3 nucleotides are TGTGCCAGCAGCACGGGACACCGGACCTACGAGCAGTACTTC. The encoded protein is CASSTGHRTYEQYF. The entire variable domain, with the rest obtained from reference TRBV5-6 and TRBJ2-7, is as follows: DAGVTQSPTHLIKTRGQQVTLRCSPKSGHDTVSWYQQALGQGPQFIFQYYEEEERQRGNFPDRFSGHQFPNYSSELNVNALLLGDSALYLCASSTGHRTYEQYFGPGTRLTVT.

This chain uses TRBV30 with TRBJ2-7, with 8 bases that match TRBD2. The V gene end was trimmed by 5 bases and the J gene end by 9 bases; junction bases not matched to a gene: 12. The CDR3 covers 13 residues. Per germline, CDR1 GTSNPN and CDR2 SVGIG (reference sequence). The CDR3 DNA sequence: TGTGCCTGGGCAACGGGACTAGATGTAGGGCAGTACTTC. Translated: CAWATGLDVGQYF.

The rearrangement links TRBV9 to TRBJ1-1, with D tentatively TRBD1 (5 bases). The CDR3 is 15 residues long. The germline V gene encodes CDR1 SGDLS and CDR2 YYNGEE. Trimming cost V 4 bases and J 1 base, with 14 bases left between them. CDR3 sequence (DNA): TGTGCCAGCAGCTCATACGACAGAGAGAACACTGAAGCTTTCTTT. Translating gives CASSSYDRENTEAFF.

The chain carries TRBV10-2 and TRBJ2-7; 9 bases agree with TRBD1. The V segment lost 2 bases and the J segment 7 bases; nucleotides outside the gene matches: 6. Germline V lookup: CDR1 WSHSY, CDR2 SAAADI. The CDR3 is 14 residues long. The CDR3 DNA reads TGCGCCAGCAGTGAGCTCGGACAGGGGCATGAGCAGTACTTC. Translation gives CASSELGQGHEQYF.

The chain is built from TRBV4-1 and TRBJ2-1, with D possibly being TRBD1 (6 bases). The germline V and J ends were trimmed by 5 bases and 9 bases, with 26 bases remaining between them. Per germline, CDR1 MGHRA and CDR2 YSYEKL. The CDR3 spans 17 residues. The CDR3 DNA reads as TGCGCCAGCAGCTTCCGTGCGACAGGCGCGCTTGCAGTTGAGCAGTTCTTC. It translates to CASSFRATGALAVEQFF.

This sequence joins TRBV5-1 and TRBJ2-7; 7 positions agree with TRBD1. The V and J ends lost 2 bases and 3 bases, in that order; junction bases with no gene match: 8. The V gene's germline CDR1 is SGHRS and CDR2 YFSETQ. This CDR3 comprises 15 residues. The DNA of the CDR3 is TGCGCCAGCAGCTTAGTAGGGGGCGCGTTCTACGAGCAGTACTTC. Translation gives CASSLVGGAFYEQYF.

The chain joins TRBV19 to TRBJ1-5; D possibly corresponds to TRBD1 (6 bases). V gave up 7 bases and J gave up 1 base, with 14 bases separating them. The CDR3 has 15 amino acids. Per the germline V gene, CDR1 is LNHDA and CDR2 is SQIVND (reference sequence). The CDR3 sequence is CASISQGLSNQPQHF. The CDR3 DNA reads TGTGCCAGTATTTCCCAGGGGTTAAGCAATCAGCCCCAGCATTTT. The full variable domain, its missing parts supplied by reference TRBV19 and TRBJ1-5, is DGGITQSPKYLFRKEGQNVTLSCEQNLNHDAMYWYRQDPGQGLRLIYYSQIVNDFQKGDIAEGYSVSREKKESFPLTVTSAQKNPTAFYLCASISQGLSNQPQHFGDGTRLSIL.